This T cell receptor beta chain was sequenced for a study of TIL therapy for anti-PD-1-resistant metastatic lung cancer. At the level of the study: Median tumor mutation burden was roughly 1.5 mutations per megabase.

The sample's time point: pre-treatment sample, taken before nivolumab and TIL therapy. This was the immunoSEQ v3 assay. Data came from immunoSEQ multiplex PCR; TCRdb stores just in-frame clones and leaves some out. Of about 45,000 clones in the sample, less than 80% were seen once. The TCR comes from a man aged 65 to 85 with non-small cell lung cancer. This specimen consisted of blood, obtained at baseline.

The CDR3 sequence: CASSEANYNEQFF. CDR3 in DNA: TGTGCCAGCAGTGAAGCCAACTACAATGAGCAGTTCTTC. The chain links TRBV6-1 to TRBJ2-1; no clear D gene. CDR1 MNHNS and CDR2 SASEGT come from the germline V gene. There are 13 residues in the CDR3. V dropped 0 bases and J dropped 3 bases, with 3 bases sitting between them.